The entry that follows covers one TCR beta chain sequence. The antigen is unknown. The data were produced by immunoSEQ multiplex PCR, yet TCRdb's version contains in-frame clones alone and is incomplete. The table shows about 21,000 clones, with nearly 85% occurring only once. This sample is drawn from a study of OX40 agonist ivuxolimab in advanced cancers. Study conclusions and caveats: Clonal expansion in partial responders at 0.1-3.0 mg/kg ranked among the lowest. In the 0.1 to 3.0 mg/kg range, CD4+ and CD8+ blood T cells had expanded clonally by week 6. Part of the nonresponder group also had normalized T-cell clonal expansion that was low.

Specimen: CD4+ or CD8+ T cells sorted from blood, collected in a trial of the OX40 agonist ivuxolimab. This clonotype was sampled from an adult with an advanced solid tumor such as melanoma, head and neck, liver or kidney cancer.

As DNA, the CDR3 is TGTGCCATCAGGGAGGCCGGGTTTTATACTGAAGCTTTCTTT. Protein sequence: CAIREAGFYTEAFF. This chain links TRBV10-3 with TRBJ1-1; the D is unclear. Looked up from germline, CDR1 is ENHRY and CDR2 is SYGVKD. The length of the CDR3 is 14 residues. V lost 6 bases to trimming and J lost 5 bases, with 16 bases between them.